These 24 T cell receptor beta chains share one sample of origin, sequenced in a study of blood T cell repertoires in COVID-19. Produced via immunoSEQ multiplex PCR; TCRdb's table is partial and in-frame only. The sample has 100,000 to 130,000 clones; 89% are singletons. Sample: peripheral blood. The source of these receptors is a man aged 35 to 55 with active or convalescent COVID-19.

The chain links TRBV5-6 to TRBJ2-5; TRBD2 aligns across 11 bases. This CDR3 spans 15 amino acids. V gave up 4 bases and J gave up 5 bases; unmatched junction bases: 7. Germline-derived CDR1 and CDR2 are SGHDT and YYEEEE. The DNA of the CDR3 is TGTGCCAGCAGCACACTAGCGGGAGTCCGGGAGACCCAGTACTTC. The encoded protein is CASSTLAGVRETQYF.

The chain recombines TRBV5-8 with TRBJ2-7, with TRBD1 matching 12 bases. This CDR3 comprises 18 residues. Germline trimming cut 0 bases from V and 4 bases from J; bases unmatched to any gene: 11. CDR1 is SGHTS, CDR2 YDEGEE, per germline. The CDR3 spells CASSLGLLGTGGAYEQYF. The DNA for the CDR3 is TGTGCCAGCAGCTTGGGATTGCTAGGGACAGGGGGCGCATACGAGCAGTACTTC.

J is TRBJ1-6 and V is TRBV28; a possible D gene is TRBD1 (5 bases). This CDR3 contains 14 residues. Germline V lookup: CDR1 MDHEN, CDR2 SYDVKM. V lost 8 bases to trimming and J lost 9 bases, with 17 bases between them. The CDR3 here is CASGGELWGSPLHF. The CDR3 region has the DNA TGTGCCAGCGGGGGGGAACTTTGGGGTTCACCCCTCCACTTT.

The V and J genes are TRBV5-1 and TRBJ1-1, with 8 bases lining up with TRBD1. V dropped 4 bases and J dropped 3; count of bases not matched to a gene: 8. The CDR3 has 15 residues. Germline V lookup: CDR1 SGHRS, CDR2 YFSETQ. CDR3 coding DNA: TGCGCCAGCAGCCTAGGACAGGGTTGGGACACTGAAGCTTTCTTT. It specifies CASSLGQGWDTEAFF. The full variable domain, rest sourced from reference TRBV5-1 and TRBJ1-1, is KAGVTQTPRYLIKTRGQQVTLSCSPISGHRSVSWYQQTPGQGLQFLFEYFSETQRNKGNFPGRFSGRQFSNSRSEMNVSTLELGDSALYLCASSLGQGWDTEAFFGQGTRLTVV.

The chain carries TRBV7-2 and TRBJ2-7; no clear D. Germline V gene lookup returns CDR1 SGHTA and CDR2 FQGNSA. The CDR3 is 11 amino acids. V gave up 3 bases and J gave up 5 bases, with 5 bases separating them. The CDR3 DNA follows: TGTGCCAGCAGCTTTTACAACGAGCAGTACTTC. Translating it yields CASSFYNEQYF.

The gene calls are TRBV18 and TRBJ2-7; 12 bases agree with TRBD1. The germline V gene encodes CDR1 KGHSH and CDR2 LQKENI. The length of the CDR3 is 19 residues. V lost 2 bases to trimming and J lost 0 bases; unmatched junction nucleotides: 11. CDR3 coding DNA: TGTGCCAGCTCACCAATACCGGGACAGGGGGCGCAAAGCTCCTACGAGCAGTACTTC. The encoded protein is CASSPIPGQGAQSSYEQYF. The full variable domain, rest sourced from reference TRBV18 and TRBJ2-7, is NAGVMQNPRHLVRRRGQEARLRCSPMKGHSHVYWYRQLPEEGLKFMVYLQKENIIDESGMPKERFSAEFPKEGPSILRIQQVVRGDSAAYFCASSPIPGQGAQSSYEQYFGPGTRLTVT.

The chain recombines TRBV28 with TRBJ1-5; TRBD1 agrees at 7 bases. Germline CDR1 reads MDHEN; CDR2 reads SYDVKM. V dropped 1 base and J dropped 5; count of bases not matched to a gene: 5. The CDR3 consists of 15 residues. The CDR3 region is CASSLLRGQDQPQHF. DNA of the CDR3: TGTGCCAGCAGTTTATTAAGGGGGCAGGATCAGCCCCAGCATTTT.

The chain is built from TRBV18 and TRBJ1-1; possible D gene TRBD1, 6 bases. Germline V gene data show CDR1 as KGHSH and CDR2 as LQKENI. The CDR3 length is 16 residues. V dropped 5 bases and J dropped 1 base, with 17 bases sitting between them. The CDR3 bases are TGTGCCAGCTCAGACAGGTACTCAAGGACGAACACTGAAGCTTTCTTT. This encodes CASSDRYSRTNTEAFF.

The chain carries TRBV6-4 and TRBJ2-3; 11 bases align to TRBD2. The V gene end was trimmed by 6 bases and the J gene end by 3 bases; junction bases not matched to a gene: 17. Germline assignment: CDR1 MRHNA and CDR2 SNTAGT. The CDR3 is 19 residues long. The CDR3 DNA is TGTGCCAGCAGATCTCATTCCCTTACTAGCGGGAGATCTACAGATACGCAGTATTTT. Protein product: CASRSHSLTSGRSTDTQYF.

This rearrangement joins TRBV4-1 to TRBJ2-2; 10 positions agree with TRBD2. Germline assignment: CDR1 MGHRA and CDR2 YSYEKL. Trimming removed 4 bases from V and 6 bases from J; junction bases left unmatched: 20. This CDR3 comprises 20 residues. CDR3 bases: TGCGCCAGCAGCCCCGGGGGCGGGAACCTAGCGGGAGTGCGGGCCGGGGAGCTGTTTTTT. As protein: CASSPGGGNLAGVRAGELFF.

This chain links TRBV10-1 with TRBJ2-7; TRBD1 is a possible D gene (6 bases). Trimming cost V 6 bases and J 1 base, with 13 bases left between them. CDR1 and CDR2 from the germline V gene are WNHNN and SYGVQD (reference sequence). The CDR3 runs 14 residues. The CDR3 region is CASSRGGLSYEQYF. Written as DNA, the CDR3 is TGCGCCAGCAGCAGGGGCGGTTTATCCTACGAGCAGTACTTC.

The chain joins TRBV7-6 to TRBJ1-1; possibly TRBD1 for D (6 bases). Trimming left V 5 bases short and J 4 bases short, with 14 bases between. The CDR3 spans 14 residues. Germline-derived CDR1 and CDR2 are SGHVS and FNYEAQ. CDR3 in DNA: TGTGCCAGCAGCCTTACCACAGGGTCCACTGAAGCTTTCTTT. This gives the protein CASSLTTGSTEAFF.

The chain couples TRBV4-3 to TRBJ2-7; D might be TRBD2 (6 bases). This CDR3 spans 15 amino acids. Germline lookup yields CDR1 LGHNA and CDR2 YSLEER. V was pared by 1 base and J by 1 base, with 11 bases between. The DNA for the CDR3 is TGCGCCAGCAGCCAAGGTATTGGAGGGTCCTACGAGCAGTACTTC. Translating it yields CASSQGIGGSYEQYF.

This chain links TRBV9 with TRBJ1-2; 8 positions match TRBD1. J lost 0 bases, V lost 4 bases, and 8 bases had no gene match. The length of the CDR3 is 16 residues. Germline CDR1 and CDR2: SGDLS and YYNGEE. As DNA, the CDR3 is TGTGCCAGCAGCTCGAGGGACAGGATCGCTAACTATGGCTACACCTTC. It encodes CASSSRDRIANYGYTF.

The chain links TRBV10-3 to TRBJ1-1; TRBD1 is a possible D gene (5 bases). The V gene's germline CDR1 is ENHRY and CDR2 SYGVKD. This CDR3 comprises 11 residues. Deletions cut 2 bases from V and 12 bases from J, with 10 bases between. DNA of the CDR3: TGTGCCATCAGTGAGGGGGCTCGGTCTTTCTTT. Its translation is CAISEGARSFF.

CDR3 coding DNA: TGTGCCAGCAGTGAACTAGACTACACAGATACGCAGTATTTT. Encoded protein: CASSELDYTDTQYF. The gene calls are TRBV6-1 and TRBJ2-3, with a tentative D call TRBD2 (5 bases). This CDR3 contains 14 residues. Trimming removed 2 bases at V and 2 bases at J, with 8 bases between. CDR1 is MNHNS and CDR2 is SASEGT in the germline V gene.

The chain is built from TRBV9 and TRBJ2-2, with 7 nucleotides matching TRBD2. V gave up 3 bases and J gave up 4 bases; unmatched junction bases: 9. Germline-derived CDR1 and CDR2 are SGDLS and YYNGEE. There are 16 residues in the CDR3. The CDR3 DNA reads TGTGCCAGCAGCGCATTAGGACTAGAGGGCACCGGGGAGCTGTTTTTT. Encoded protein: CASSALGLEGTGELFF.

The CDR3 DNA reads TGCGCCAGCAGCTCCGGACTAGCGAGCACAGATACGCAGTATTTT. Translating gives CASSSGLASTDTQYF. The rearrangement uses TRBV5-1 and TRBJ2-3; 9 bases are a match to TRBD2. This CDR3 is 15 amino acids long. With V trimmed by 3 bases and J by 0 bases, 2 bases remained unmatched. Germline lookup yields CDR1 SGHRS and CDR2 YFSETQ.

The V gene is TRBV3-1 (or the pseudogene TRBV3-2), the J gene TRBJ1-5; D is uncertain. The CDR3 loop spans 14 amino acids. The V gene's germline CDR1 is LGHDT and CDR2 YNNKEL (reference sequence). Trimming removed 0 bases at V and 6 bases at J, with 9 bases between. The CDR3 sequence is CASSQDVVAQPQHF. The CDR3 DNA follows: TGTGCCAGCAGCCAAGATGTGGTAGCTCAGCCCCAGCATTTT.

V and J are TRBV7-8 and TRBJ2-5; 9 nucleotides align to TRBD2. Germline CDR1 is SGHVS and CDR2 is FQNEAQ. The CDR3 extends over 14 amino acids. Germline trimming cut 1 base from V and 5 bases from J; bases unmatched to any gene: 2. The CDR3: CASSLGSGSETQYF. In DNA, the CDR3 is TGTGCCAGCAGCTTAGGTAGCGGGAGTGAGACCCAGTACTTC. The variable domain in full, with the rest retrieved from reference TRBV7-8 and TRBJ2-5, is GAGVSQSPRYKVAKRGQDVALRCDPISGHVSLFWYQQALGQGPEFLTYFQNEAQLDKSGLPSDRFFAERPEGSVSTLKIQRTQQEDSAVYLCASSLGSGSETQYFGPGTRLLVL.

The gene calls are TRBV13 and TRBJ1-1; maybe TRBD1 (5 bases). Trimming stripped 5 bases from V and 6 bases from J, with 16 bases between. This CDR3 is 14 amino acids long. Germline V CDR1 and CDR2: PRHDT, FYEKMQ (reference sequence). The CDR3 DNA reads TGTGCCAGCAGCCCACCAACAGGTAGCCCTGAAGCTTTCTTT. Its translation: CASSPPTGSPEAFF.

The V and J genes are TRBV10-3 and TRBJ2-7, with TRBD1 matching 11 bases. This CDR3 comprises 14 residues. V lost 6 bases to trimming and J lost 3 bases; unmatched junction nucleotides: 4. Germline V lookup: CDR1 ENHRY, CDR2 SYGVKD. The CDR3 DNA reads TGTGCCATCAGCCCGGGACAGGGGGTCTACGAGCAGTACTTC. Amino acids: CAISPGQGVYEQYF.

The chain joins TRBV7-9 to TRBJ2-7; maybe TRBD2 (6 bases). Germline V gene lookup returns CDR1 SEHNR and CDR2 FQNEAQ (reference sequence). The V and J ends lost 0 bases and 0 bases respectively, with 9 bases between them. The CDR3 is 15 residues long. The CDR3 nucleotides read TGTGCCAGCAGCTTAGCTCGGGGGAGCTCCTACGAGCAGTACTTC. Translated: CASSLARGSSYEQYF.

V and J are TRBV4-3 and TRBJ2-1; 13 nucleotides align to TRBD2. CDR3 length: 16 residues. Germline values: CDR1 LGHNA, CDR2 YSLEER. J gave up 9 bases and V 0 bases, and 5 bases lay outside the gene matches. The CDR3 DNA follows: TGCGCCAGCAGCCAAGACTGGACTAGCGGGAGAGGTGAGCAGTTCTTC. Protein: CASSQDWTSGRGEQFF.